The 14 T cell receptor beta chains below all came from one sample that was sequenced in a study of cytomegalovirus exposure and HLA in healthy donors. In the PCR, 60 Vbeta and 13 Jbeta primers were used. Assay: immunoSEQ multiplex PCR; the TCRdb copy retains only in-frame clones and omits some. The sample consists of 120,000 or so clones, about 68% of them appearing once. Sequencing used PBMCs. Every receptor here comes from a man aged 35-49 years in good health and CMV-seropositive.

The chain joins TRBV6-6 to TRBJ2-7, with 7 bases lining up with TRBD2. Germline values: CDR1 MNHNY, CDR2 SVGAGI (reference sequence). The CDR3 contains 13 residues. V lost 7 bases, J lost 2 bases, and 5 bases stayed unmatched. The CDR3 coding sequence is TGTGCCAGCACCCTCCGGGGGGCCTACGAGCAGTACTTC. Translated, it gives CASTLRGAYEQYF.

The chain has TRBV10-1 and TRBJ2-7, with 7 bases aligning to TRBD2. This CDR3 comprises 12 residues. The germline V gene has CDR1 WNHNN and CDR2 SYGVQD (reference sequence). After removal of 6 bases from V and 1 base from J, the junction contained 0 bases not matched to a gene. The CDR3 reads CASRGLSYEQYF. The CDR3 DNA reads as TGCGCCAGCAGGGGACTATCCTACGAGCAGTACTTC.

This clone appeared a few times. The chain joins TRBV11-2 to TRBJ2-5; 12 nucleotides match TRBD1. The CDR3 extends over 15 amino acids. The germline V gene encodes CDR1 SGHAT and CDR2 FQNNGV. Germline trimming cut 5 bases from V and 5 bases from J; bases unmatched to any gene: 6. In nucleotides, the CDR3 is TGTGCCAGCAGCCCAGCGGGACAGGGGGCGGAGACCCAGTACTTC. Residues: CASSPAGQGAETQYF. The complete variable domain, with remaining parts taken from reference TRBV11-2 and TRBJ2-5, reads EAGVAQSPRYKIIEKRQSVAFWCNPISGHATLYWYQQILGQGPKLLIQFQNNGVVDDSQLPKDRFSAERLKGVDSTLKIQPAKLEDSAVYLCASSPAGQGAETQYFGPGTRLLVL.

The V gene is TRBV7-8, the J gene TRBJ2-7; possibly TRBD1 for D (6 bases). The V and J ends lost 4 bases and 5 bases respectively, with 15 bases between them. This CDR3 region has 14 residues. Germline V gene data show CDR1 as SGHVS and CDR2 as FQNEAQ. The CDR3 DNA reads TGTGCCAGCAGCTCCTATACAGGGATCCACGAGCAGTACTTC. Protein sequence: CASSSYTGIHEQYF.

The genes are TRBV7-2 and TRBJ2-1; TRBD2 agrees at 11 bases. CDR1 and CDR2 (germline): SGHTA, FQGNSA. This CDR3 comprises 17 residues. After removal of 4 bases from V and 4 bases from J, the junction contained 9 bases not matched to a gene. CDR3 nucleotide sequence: TGTGCCAGCAGCTCTGACCGAGGGACTAGCGGATACAATGAGCAGTTCTTC. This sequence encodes CASSSDRGTSGYNEQFF.

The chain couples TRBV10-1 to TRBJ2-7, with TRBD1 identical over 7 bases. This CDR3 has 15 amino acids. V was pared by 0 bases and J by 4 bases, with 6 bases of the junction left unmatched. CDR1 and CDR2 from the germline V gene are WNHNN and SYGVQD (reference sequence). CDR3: CASSESGTAVYEQYF. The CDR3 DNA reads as TGCGCCAGCAGTGAGTCGGGGACAGCAGTTTACGAGCAGTACTTC.

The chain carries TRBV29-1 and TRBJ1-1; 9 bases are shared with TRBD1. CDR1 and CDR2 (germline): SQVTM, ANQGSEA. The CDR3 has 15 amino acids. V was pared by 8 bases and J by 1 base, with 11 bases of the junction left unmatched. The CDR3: CSSLSGTGSNTEAFF. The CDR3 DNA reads TGCAGCTCGTTGTCCGGGACAGGGTCGAACACTGAAGCTTTCTTT.

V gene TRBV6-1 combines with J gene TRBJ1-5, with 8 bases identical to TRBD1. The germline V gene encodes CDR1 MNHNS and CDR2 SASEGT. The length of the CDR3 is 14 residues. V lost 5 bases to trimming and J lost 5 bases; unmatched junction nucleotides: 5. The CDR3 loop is CASSFPGGDQPQHF. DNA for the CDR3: TGTGCCAGCAGTTTTCCAGGGGGCGATCAGCCCCAGCATTTT.

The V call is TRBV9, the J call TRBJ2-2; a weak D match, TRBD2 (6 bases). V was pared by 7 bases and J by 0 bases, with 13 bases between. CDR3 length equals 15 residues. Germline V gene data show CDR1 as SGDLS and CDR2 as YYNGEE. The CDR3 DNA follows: TGTGCCAGCTCGGATGGGGGGACGAACACCGGGGAGCTGTTTTTT. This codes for CASSDGGTNTGELFF. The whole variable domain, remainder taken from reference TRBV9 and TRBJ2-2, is DSGVTQTPKHLITATGQRVTLRCSPRSGDLSVYWYQQSLDQGLQFLIQYYNGEERAKGNILERFSAQQFPDLHSELNLSSLELGDSALYFCASSDGGTNTGELFFGEGSRLTVL.

The CDR3 nucleotides read TGTGCCAGCAGCTTACAGGGAAGGTCCTACGAGCAGTACTTC. Its translation is CASSLQGRSYEQYF. This chain links TRBV11-2 with TRBJ2-7; D possibly corresponds to TRBD1 (5 bases). The V gene lost 2 bases and the J gene lost 1 base, with 9 bases spanning the gap. This CDR3 spans 14 amino acids. Germline loops: CDR1 SGHAT, CDR2 FQNNGV.

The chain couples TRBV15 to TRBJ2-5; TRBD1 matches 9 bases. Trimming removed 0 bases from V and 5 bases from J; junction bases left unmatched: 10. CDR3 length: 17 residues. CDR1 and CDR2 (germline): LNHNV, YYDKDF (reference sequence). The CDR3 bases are TGTGCCACCAGCAGAGATAAGGGACAGGGCGGCTGGGAGACCCAGTACTTC. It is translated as CATSRDKGQGGWETQYF.

In DNA form, the CDR3 reads TGTGCCAGTAGTATAAGACAGGGGGCGAGTGCAACTAATGAAAAACTGTTTTTT. Translating it yields CASSIRQGASATNEKLFF. The rearrangement uses TRBV19 and TRBJ1-4; TRBD1 matches 10 bases. This CDR3 has 18 amino acids. Trimming took 2 bases from V and 0 from J; bases not matched to a gene: 6. Germline assignment: CDR1 LNHDA and CDR2 SQIVND (reference sequence).

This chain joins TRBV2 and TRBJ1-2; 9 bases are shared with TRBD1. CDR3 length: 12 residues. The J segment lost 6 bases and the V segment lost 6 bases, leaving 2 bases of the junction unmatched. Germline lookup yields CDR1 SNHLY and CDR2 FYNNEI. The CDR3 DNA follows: TGTGCCAGCAGGCGGACAGGGGATGGCTACACCTTC. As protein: CASRRTGDGYTF.

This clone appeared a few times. CDR3 DNA sequence: TGCGCCAGTGGCATGGAGGGGACGGTCCACGAGCAGTACTTC. Translated: CASGMEGTVHEQYF. The chain uses TRBV5-1 and TRBJ2-7, with TRBD2 as a possible D gene (6 bases). V shed 8 bases and J shed 5 bases, with 20 bases lying between them. Germline CDR1 and CDR2: SGHRS and YFSETQ. CDR3 length: 14 amino acids.